The 17 T cell receptor beta chains in this list originate from one sample, sequenced in a study of early stage breast cancer tumors. The data were produced by immunoSEQ multiplex PCR, yet TCRdb's version contains in-frame clones alone and is incomplete. Among about 28,000 clones listed, about 60% were seen once. Sequencing was done on a sample of breast tumor tissue. All receptors derive from a person aged 50-59 years with breast cancer.

The rearrangement links TRBV6-6 to TRBJ2-5; 9 bases are a match to TRBD1. Germline-derived CDR1 and CDR2 are MNHNY and SVGAGI (reference sequence). CDR3 size: 15 residues. V dropped 4 bases and J dropped 3; count of bases not matched to a gene: 6. The chain's CDR3 is CASSSTTGGKETQYF. As DNA, the CDR3 is TGTGCCAGCAGTTCTACGACAGGGGGTAAAGAGACCCAGTACTTC.

The table lists this clone with a few counts. The chain employs TRBV4-1 and TRBJ1-2, with D possibly TRBD1 on 5 matching bases. Germline CDR1 is MGHRA and CDR2 is YSYEKL. This CDR3 is 17 amino acids long. Trimming stripped 2 bases from V and 2 bases from J, with 18 bases between. The CDR3 reads CASSQPLEGRGNYGYTF. The CDR3, as DNA: TGCGCCAGCAGCCAACCCCTAGAGGGGCGGGGGAACTATGGCTACACCTTC.

This clone was counted a few times. The J gene is TRBJ1-1, the V gene TRBV5-1; D remains unclear. The CDR3 covers 13 residues. CDR1 is SGHRS and CDR2 is YFSETQ in the germline V gene. The V end was cut by 0 bases, the J end by 1 base, with 4 bases between. DNA for the CDR3: TGCGCCAGCAGCTTGGCTTCGAACACTGAAGCTTTCTTT. This codes for CASSLASNTEAFF.

The chain carries TRBV11-2 and TRBJ2-3, with D uncertain. The CDR3 is made up of 11 amino acids. V was trimmed by 8 bases and J by 6 bases, leaving 9 bases between them. Germline assignment: CDR1 SGHAT and CDR2 FQNNGV. CDR3 sequence: CASGKADTQYF. The CDR3 nucleotides are TGTGCCAGCGGAAAGGCGGATACGCAGTATTTT. Variable domain in full (rest from reference TRBV11-2 and TRBJ2-3): EAGVAQSPRYKIIEKRQSVAFWCNPISGHATLYWYQQILGQGPKLLIQFQNNGVVDDSQLPKDRFSAERLKGVDSTLKIQPAKLEDSAVYLCASGKADTQYFGPGTRLTVL.

The chain is built from TRBV5-1 and TRBJ2-1, with TRBD1 as a possible D gene (6 bases). Germline V gene lookup returns CDR1 SGHRS and CDR2 YFSETQ. V lost 3 bases and J lost 9, with 19 bases in between. The CDR3 has 15 amino acids. The CDR3 region has the DNA TGCGCCAGCAGCTCTGCTGGGGGCAGGACCAGTGAGCAGTTCTTC. Amino acids: CASSSAGGRTSEQFF.

The V and J genes are TRBV11-2 and TRBJ2-1; 15 bases line up with TRBD2. This CDR3 spans 17 amino acids. V dropped 0 bases and J dropped 9; count of bases not matched to a gene: 6. Germline V CDR1 and CDR2: SGHAT, FQNNGV. The CDR3 loop reads CASSLEWTSGRAFEQFF. CDR3 in DNA: TGTGCCAGCAGCTTAGAATGGACTAGCGGGAGGGCTTTTGAGCAGTTCTTC.

J is TRBJ2-3 and V is TRBV5-6; TRBD2 agrees at 8 bases. Germline V gene sequence: CDR1 SGHDT, CDR2 YYEEEE. The CDR3 length is 16 residues. V lost 3 bases to trimming and J lost 3 bases; unmatched junction nucleotides: 9. Written as DNA, the CDR3 is TGTGCCAGCAGCTCCCTCGGACTAGCTGGGACAGATACGCAGTATTTT. It codes for CASSSLGLAGTDTQYF.

The chain is built from TRBV10-1 and TRBJ2-2; D gene uncertain. The CDR3 consists of 12 residues. The V end was cut by 3 bases, the J end by 5 bases, with 4 bases between. Germline CDR1 WNHNN, CDR2 SYGVQD (reference sequence). The CDR3 DNA sequence: TGCGCCAGCAGTGATGATACCGGGGAGCTGTTTTTT. It specifies CASSDDTGELFF.

This rearrangement joins TRBV4-2 to TRBJ1-2; 9 nucleotides agree with TRBD1. This CDR3 contains 20 residues. The J segment lost 3 bases and the V segment lost 3 bases, leaving 20 bases of the junction unmatched. The germline gives CDR1 LGHNA, CDR2 YNFKEQ. The CDR3 reads CASSQTAGLMDRGQDYGYTF. CDR3 nucleotide sequence: TGTGCCAGCAGCCAGACCGCCGGGCTGATGGACAGGGGCCAGGACTATGGCTACACCTTC.

This clone was detected a few times. The V and J genes are TRBV5-6 and TRBJ1-2, with D possibly matching TRBD1 (6 bases). CDR1 is SGHDT and CDR2 is YYEEEE in the germline V gene. The CDR3 is 15 amino acids. V lost 5 bases to trimming and J lost 3 bases, with 17 bases between them. This CDR3 is CASSYPSQGYYGYTF. For the CDR3, the DNA is TGTGCCAGCAGTTATCCAAGTCAGGGGTACTATGGCTACACCTTC.

The chain links TRBV7-2 to TRBJ1-5; D is unresolved. V was cut by 6 bases and J by 5 bases, with 11 bases left in between. The germline V gene encodes CDR1 SGHTA and CDR2 FQGNSA. This CDR3 comprises 13 residues. The CDR3 here is CASSSREDQPQHF. CDR3 DNA: TGTGCCAGCAGTAGCCGGGAGGATCAGCCCCAGCATTTT.

This clone was seen just once. V is TRBV10-2 and J is TRBJ2-3; D is perhaps TRBD2 (5 bases). Trimming shortened V by 0 bases and J by 10 bases, and 11 bases separated the two germline ends. The CDR3 spans 13 residues. Germline V gene lookup returns CDR1 WSHSY and CDR2 SAAADI. The CDR3 DNA reads as TGCGCCAGCAGTGAGTCGATACTAGAGGCGCAGTATTTT. It codes for CASSESILEAQYF.

V gene TRBV21-1 combines with J gene TRBJ1-1; TRBD1 is the table's D call and was not checked against the DNA. TRBV21-1 is shown as a pseudogene. This CDR3 is 17 amino acids long. The CDR3 coding sequence is TGTGCCAGCAGCAGCTGGATGCAGGGGAATTGGGACACTGAAGCTTTCTTT. Residues: CASSSWMQGNWDTEAFF.

This clone showed up just once. This sequence joins TRBV4-3 and TRBJ1-4, with D tentatively TRBD1 (5 bases). CDR1 is LGHNA, CDR2 YSLEER, per germline. Deletions cut 5 bases from V and 7 bases from J, with 17 bases between. The CDR3 totals 15 residues. The CDR3 nucleotides read TGCGCCAGCAGCAGCCAGCAGGGAGGAGGTGAAAAACTGTTTTTT. Residues: CASSSQQGGGEKLFF.

The chain combines TRBV27 with TRBJ1-3, with D uncertain. The CDR3 sequence is 15 residues long. Germline loops: CDR1 MNHEY, CDR2 SMNVEV (reference sequence). V dropped 0 bases and J dropped 0 bases, with 6 bases sitting between them. The CDR3 bases are TGTGCCAGCAGTTTATCGCCAAGCTCTGGAAACACCATATATTTT. Its translation: CASSLSPSSGNTIYF.

V and J are TRBV14 and TRBJ2-1, with D maybe TRBD1 (6 bases). V was clipped by 4 bases and J by 1 base, with 14 bases between them. CDR3 length: 16 amino acids. Germline V CDR1 and CDR2: SGHDN, FVKESK. The CDR3 bases are TGTGCCAGCAGCCCAACAAACAGGGAGTCCTACAATGAGCAGTTCTTC. This gives the protein CASSPTNRESYNEQFF.

The chain uses TRBV7-9 and TRBJ2-7; perhaps TRBD1 as D (5 bases). This CDR3 is built from 13 residues. Deletions cut 5 bases from V and 4 bases from J, with 12 bases between. The germline gives CDR1 SEHNR, CDR2 FQNEAQ (reference sequence). CDR3 amino acids: CASSKTDTYEQYF. The CDR3 bases are TGTGCCAGCAGCAAGACAGATACTTACGAGCAGTACTTC. The whole variable domain, remainder taken from reference TRBV7-9 and TRBJ2-7, is DTGVSQNPRHKITKRGQNVTFRCDPISEHNRLYWYRQTLGQGPEFLTYFQNEAQLEKSRLLSDRFSAERPKGSFSTLEIQRTEQGDSAMYLCASSKTDTYEQYFGPGTRLTVT.